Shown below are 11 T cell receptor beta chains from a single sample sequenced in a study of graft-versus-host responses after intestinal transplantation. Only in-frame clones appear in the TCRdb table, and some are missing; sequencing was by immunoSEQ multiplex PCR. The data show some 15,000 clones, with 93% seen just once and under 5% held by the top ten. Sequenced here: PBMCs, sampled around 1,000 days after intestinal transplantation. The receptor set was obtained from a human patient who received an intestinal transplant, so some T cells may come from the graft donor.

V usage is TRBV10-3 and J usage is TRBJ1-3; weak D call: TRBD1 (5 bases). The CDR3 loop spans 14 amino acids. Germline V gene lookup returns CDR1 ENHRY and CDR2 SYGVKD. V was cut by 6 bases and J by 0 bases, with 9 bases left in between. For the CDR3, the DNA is TGTGCCATCAGACTGACAGCCTCTGGAAACACCATATATTTT. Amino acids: CAIRLTASGNTIYF.

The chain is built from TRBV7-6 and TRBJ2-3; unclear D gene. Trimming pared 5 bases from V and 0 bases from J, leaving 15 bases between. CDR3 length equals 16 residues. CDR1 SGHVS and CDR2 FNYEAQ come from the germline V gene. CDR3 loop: CASSNSPLDSTDTQYF. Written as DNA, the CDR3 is TGTGCCAGCAGCAACAGCCCTTTAGACAGCACAGATACGCAGTATTTT. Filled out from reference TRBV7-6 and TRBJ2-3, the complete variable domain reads GAGVSQSPRYKVTKRGQDVALRCDPISGHVSLYWYRQALGQGPEFLTYFNYEAQQDKSGLPNDRFSAERPEGSISTLTIQRTEQRDSAMYRCASSNSPLDSTDTQYFGPGTRLTVL.

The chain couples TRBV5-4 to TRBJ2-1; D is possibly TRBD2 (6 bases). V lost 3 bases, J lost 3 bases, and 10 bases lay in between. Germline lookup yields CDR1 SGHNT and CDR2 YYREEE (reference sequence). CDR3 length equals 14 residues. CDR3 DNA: TGTGCCAGCAGCTCACCGGGGGACTACAATGAGCAGTTCTTC. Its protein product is CASSSPGDYNEQFF. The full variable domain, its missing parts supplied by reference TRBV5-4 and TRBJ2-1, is ETGVTQSPTHLIKTRGQQVTLRCSSQSGHNTVSWYQQALGQGPQFIFQYYREEENGRGNFPPRFSGLQFPNYSSELNVNALELDDSALYLCASSSPGDYNEQFFGPGTRLTVL.

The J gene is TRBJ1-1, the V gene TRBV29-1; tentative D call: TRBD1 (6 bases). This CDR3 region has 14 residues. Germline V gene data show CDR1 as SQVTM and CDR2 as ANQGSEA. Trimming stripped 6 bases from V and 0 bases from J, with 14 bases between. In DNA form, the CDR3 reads TGCAGCGTCCGGACGGGACACTTGAACACTGAAGCTTTCTTT. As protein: CSVRTGHLNTEAFF.

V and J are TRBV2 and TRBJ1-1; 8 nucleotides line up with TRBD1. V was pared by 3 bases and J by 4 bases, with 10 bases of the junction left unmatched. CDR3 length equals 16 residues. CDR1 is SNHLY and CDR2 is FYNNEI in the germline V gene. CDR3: CASSEVARGLGTEAFF. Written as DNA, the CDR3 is TGTGCCAGCAGTGAGGTGGCCAGGGGGCTCGGCACTGAAGCTTTCTTT.

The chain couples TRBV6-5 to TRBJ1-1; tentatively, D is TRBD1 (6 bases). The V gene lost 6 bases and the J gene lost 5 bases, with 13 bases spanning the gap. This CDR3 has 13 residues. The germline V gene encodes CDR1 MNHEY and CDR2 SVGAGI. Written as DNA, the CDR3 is TGTGCCAGCAGGACGGGGGCGGTAACTGAAGCTTTCTTT. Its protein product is CASRTGAVTEAFF.

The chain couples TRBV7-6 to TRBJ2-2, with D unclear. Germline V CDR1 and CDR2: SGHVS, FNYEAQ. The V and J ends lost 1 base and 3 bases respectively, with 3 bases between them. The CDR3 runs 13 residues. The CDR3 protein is CASSLVDTGELFF. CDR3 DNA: TGTGCCAGCAGCTTAGTCGACACCGGGGAGCTGTTTTTT.

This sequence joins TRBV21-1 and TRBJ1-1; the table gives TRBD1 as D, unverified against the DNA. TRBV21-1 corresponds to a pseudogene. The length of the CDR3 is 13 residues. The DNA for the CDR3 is TGTGCCAGCAGCACACAGGGCAACACTGAAGCTTTCTTT. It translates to CASSTQGNTEAFF.

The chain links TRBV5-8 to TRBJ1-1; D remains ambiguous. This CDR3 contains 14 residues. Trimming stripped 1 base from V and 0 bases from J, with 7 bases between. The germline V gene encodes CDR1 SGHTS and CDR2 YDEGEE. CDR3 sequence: CASSLRTLNTEAFF. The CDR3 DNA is TGTGCCAGCAGCTTGCGGACCTTGAACACTGAAGCTTTCTTT. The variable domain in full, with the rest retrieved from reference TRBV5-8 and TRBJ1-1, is EAGVTQSPTHLIKTRGQQATLRCSPISGHTSVYWYQQALGLGLQFLLWYDEGEERNRGNFPPRFSGRQFPNYSSELNVNALELEDSALYLCASSLRTLNTEAFFGQGTRLTVV.

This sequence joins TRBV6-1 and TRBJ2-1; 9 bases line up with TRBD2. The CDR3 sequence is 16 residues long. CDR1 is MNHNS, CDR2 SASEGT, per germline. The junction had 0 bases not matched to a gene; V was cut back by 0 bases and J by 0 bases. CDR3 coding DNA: TGTGCCAGCAGTGAAGCTAGCGGGGGCTCCTACAATGAGCAGTTCTTC. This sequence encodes CASSEASGGSYNEQFF.

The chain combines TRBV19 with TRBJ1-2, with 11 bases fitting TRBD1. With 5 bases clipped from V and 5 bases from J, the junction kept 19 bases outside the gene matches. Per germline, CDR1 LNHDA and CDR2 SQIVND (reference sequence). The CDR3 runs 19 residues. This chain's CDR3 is CASSAHFPGQGDSSYGYTF. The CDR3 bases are TGTGCCAGTAGTGCTCACTTCCCGGGACAGGGGGACAGTTCTTATGGCTACACCTTC.